This passage covers 14 T cell receptor beta chains from one sample sequenced in a study of cytomegalovirus exposure and HLA in healthy donors. 13 Jbeta primers and 60 Vbeta primers were used for the PCR. This table comes from immunoSEQ multiplex PCR, and its TCRdb copy is limited to in-frame clones, with some not included. The sample consists of roughly 81,000 clones, roughly 80% of them appearing once. The sample comprised PBMCs. The origin of the receptors is a boy aged 5-17 years in good health and CMV-seronegative.

Here the CDR3 reads CASSLFSGRGEQYF. The DNA of the CDR3 is TGTGCCAGCAGTTTATTTAGCGGGAGGGGCGAGCAGTACTTC. The chain joins TRBV28 to TRBJ2-7, with 11 bases matching TRBD2. CDR1 MDHEN and CDR2 SYDVKM come from the germline V gene. The CDR3 is 14 residues long. Trimming took 1 base from V and 6 from J; bases not matched to a gene: 2.

The chain joins TRBV13 to TRBJ2-3; 10 positions agree with TRBD1. The CDR3 has 15 residues. With V trimmed by 4 bases and J by 3 bases, 4 bases remained unmatched. Germline V gene lookup returns CDR1 PRHDT and CDR2 FYEKMQ (reference sequence). CDR3 nucleotides: TGTGCCAGCAGCTATCCGGGACAGGGGACAGATACGCAGTATTTT. Protein sequence: CASSYPGQGTDTQYF.

This rearrangement joins TRBV6-4 to TRBJ1-1; D is uncertain. The CDR3 totals 14 residues. Germline-derived CDR1 and CDR2 are MRHNA and SNTAGT. V shed 3 bases and J shed 7 bases, with 15 bases lying between them. CDR3 coding DNA: TGTGCCAGCAGTGAGGCCGGCGGAAGCAGTGAAGCTTTCTTT. It is translated as CASSEAGGSSEAFF.

V gene TRBV7-2 combines with J gene TRBJ1-1; D remains ambiguous. The CDR3 extends over 13 amino acids. V lost 4 bases and J 0 bases, leaving 6 bases between the germline ends. Germline CDR1 reads SGHTA; CDR2 reads FQGNSA. CDR3 residues: CASSSNLNTEAFF. The DNA for the CDR3 is TGTGCCAGCAGCTCCAATTTGAACACTGAAGCTTTCTTT.

The genes are TRBV4-1 and TRBJ2-2; no definite D call. This CDR3 has 12 amino acids. Germline CDR1 and CDR2: MGHRA and YSYEKL. V lost 2 bases and J 6 bases, leaving 4 bases between the germline ends. CDR3: CASSQIAGELFF. As DNA, the CDR3 is TGCGCCAGCAGCCAAATCGCCGGGGAGCTGTTTTTT.

The chain carries TRBV7-6 and TRBJ2-5; TRBD2 matches 7 bases. Germline trimming cut 7 bases from V and 1 base from J; bases unmatched to any gene: 6. Germline V gene sequence: CDR1 SGHVS, CDR2 FNYEAQ. The CDR3 is made up of 14 amino acids. The DNA for the CDR3 is TGTGCCAGCACCGTACTAGCGTTCCAAGAGACCCAGTACTTC. This translates into CASTVLAFQETQYF. Based on the CDR3 plus reference TRBV7-6 and TRBJ2-5, the full variable domain is GAGVSQSPRYKVTKRGQDVALRCDPISGHVSLYWYRQALGQGPEFLTYFNYEAQQDKSGLPNDRFSAERPEGSISTLTIQRTEQRDSAMYRCASTVLAFQETQYFGPGTRLLVL.

V usage is TRBV14 and J usage is TRBJ2-7, with TRBD1 matching over 10 bases. This CDR3 has 16 amino acids. Germline V gene lookup returns CDR1 SGHDN and CDR2 FVKESK. J gave up 2 bases and V 4 bases, and 8 bases lay outside the gene matches. The CDR3 DNA sequence: TGTGCCAGCAGCCGCACCGGGACAGGGGACACCTACGAGCAGTACTTC. Residues: CASSRTGTGDTYEQYF.

The genes are TRBV9 and TRBJ2-7; possibly TRBD1 for D (7 bases). Per the germline V gene, CDR1 is SGDLS and CDR2 is YYNGEE. Deletions cut 0 bases from V and 3 bases from J, with 13 bases between. The CDR3 length is 15 residues. The CDR3: CASSVGRGEYYEQYF. The CDR3 DNA sequence: TGTGCCAGCAGCGTAGGCAGGGGGGAATACTACGAGCAGTACTTC. The whole variable domain, filled in from reference TRBV9 and TRBJ2-7, reads DSGVTQTPKHLITATGQRVTLRCSPRSGDLSVYWYQQSLDQGLQFLIQYYNGEERAKGNILERFSAQQFPDLHSELNLSSLELGDSALYFCASSVGRGEYYEQYFGPGTRLTVT.

V and J are TRBV28 and TRBJ1-2; TRBD1 might be the D (5 bases). CDR3 length: 12 amino acids. Trimming shortened V by 5 bases and J by 7 bases, and 11 bases separated the two germline ends. The germline gives CDR1 MDHEN, CDR2 SYDVKM. The CDR3 loop reads CASSPSTGGYTF. As DNA, the CDR3 is TGTGCCAGCAGTCCCTCTACAGGTGGCTACACCTTC.

The CDR3 loop is CASSLSRDRAYEQYF. CDR3 DNA: TGTGCCAGCAGCCTCAGCCGGGACAGGGCCTACGAGCAGTACTTC. The chain carries TRBV5-4 and TRBJ2-7, with 9 bases identical to TRBD1. The V gene end was trimmed by 4 bases and the J gene end by 2 bases; junction bases not matched to a gene: 7. This CDR3 spans 15 amino acids. The germline gives CDR1 SGHNT, CDR2 YYREEE (reference sequence).

CDR3 DNA sequence: TGCGCCAGCAGCCTACTGTCTACTGGACAGTTTTTTTCCGGGGAGCTGTTTTTT. Its protein product is CASSLLSTGQFFSGELFF. This sequence joins TRBV4-1 and TRBJ2-2; tentative D call: TRBD1 (6 bases). V was trimmed by 4 bases and J by 6 bases, leaving 24 bases between them. The CDR3 runs to 18 residues. Germline loops: CDR1 MGHRA, CDR2 YSYEKL.

The rearrangement uses TRBV7-6 and TRBJ2-1, with D perhaps TRBD1 (5 bases). The CDR3 is 16 amino acids. Germline V gene sequence: CDR1 SGHVS, CDR2 FNYEAQ. Deletions cut 1 base from V and 2 bases from J, with 12 bases between. The CDR3 here is CASSLGRGRAYNEQFF. For the CDR3, the DNA is TGTGCCAGCAGCTTAGGTAGGGGCAGGGCCTACAATGAGCAGTTCTTC.

This clone came up once. The chain carries TRBV11-3 and TRBJ2-2; TRBD1 matches 10 bases. CDR1 is SGHNT, CDR2 YENEEA, per germline. J lost 6 bases, V lost 1 base, and 2 bases had no gene match. CDR3 length: 15 residues. The CDR3 nucleotides read TGTGCCAGCAGCTTAGGACAGGGGGCGTCCGGGGAGCTGTTTTTT. Its protein is CASSLGQGASGELFF.

This chain joins TRBV27 and TRBJ1-5, with D tentatively TRBD1 (6 bases). The CDR3 covers 14 residues. The ends were cut back, 6 bases at V and 4 bases at J, with 13 bases in the middle. Per germline, CDR1 MNHEY and CDR2 SMNVEV (reference sequence). The CDR3 here is CASRPGTLNQPQHF. DNA for the CDR3: TGTGCCAGCAGACCAGGGACACTAAATCAGCCCCAGCATTTT.